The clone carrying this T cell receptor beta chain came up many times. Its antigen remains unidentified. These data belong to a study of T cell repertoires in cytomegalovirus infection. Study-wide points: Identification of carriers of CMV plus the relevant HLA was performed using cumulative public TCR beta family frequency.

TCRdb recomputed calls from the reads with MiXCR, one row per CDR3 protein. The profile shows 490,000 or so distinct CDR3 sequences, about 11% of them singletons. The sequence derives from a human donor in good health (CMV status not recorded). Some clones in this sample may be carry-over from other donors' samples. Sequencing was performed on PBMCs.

The CDR3 loop reads CASSQLTGPQETQYF. DNA of the CDR3: TGTGCCAGCAGCCAGCTGACAGGGCCCCAAGAGACCCAGTACTTC. V and J are TRBV14 and TRBJ2-5, with 7 positions matching TRBD1. CDR3 length: 15 residues. Germline V gene lookup returns CDR1 SGHDN and CDR2 FVKESK. The trim removed 3 bases at V and 1 base at J, leaving 5 bases unmatched. Drawing the rest from reference TRBV14 and TRBJ2-5, the complete variable domain is EAGVTQFPSHSVIEKGQTVTLRCDPISGHDNLYWYRRVMGKEIKFLLHFVKESKQDESGMPNNRFLAERTGGTYSTLKVQPAELEDSGVYFCASSQLTGPQETQYFGPGTRLLVL.